The 5 T cell receptor beta chains given below trace back to one sample, sequenced in a study of T-cell reconstitution after alpha-beta-depleted transplantation in children. The TCRbeta library was prepared with unique molecular identifiers. MiXCR was run by TCRdb on the PCR reads, yielding one entry per CDR3 protein. The table records 200,000 to 250,000 distinct CDR3 sequences, 12% of them present only once. Sequencing used PBMCs from the stem cell graft donor, obtained from the stem cell graft. The receptors stem from a human donor who donated a stem cell graft to a child with acute lymphoblastic leukemia.

Ten or more counts support this clonotype. The chain employs TRBV27 and TRBJ2-5; no clear D gene. CDR3 length: 14 amino acids. Per the germline V gene, CDR1 is MNHEY and CDR2 is SMNVEV (reference sequence). Trimming took 5 bases from V and 1 from J, leaving 11 bases between them. The CDR3 sequence: CASSARLFQETQYF. The CDR3 bases are TGTGCCAGCAGTGCCCGCCTATTCCAAGAGACCCAGTACTTC.

This clonotype occurred many times. This chain links TRBV11-2 with TRBJ1-5; D uncertain. Looked up from germline, CDR1 is SGHAT and CDR2 is FQNNGV. Trimming pared 4 bases from V and 0 bases from J, leaving 19 bases between. This CDR3 spans 18 amino acids. Here the CDR3 DNA reads TGTGCCAGCAGCTCCCTGGCGGGATCACTTCCTAGCAATCAGCCCCAGCATTTT. It encodes CASSSLAGSLPSNQPQHF.

This clonotype was detected ten times or more. This rearrangement joins TRBV3-1 to TRBJ1-3, with D possibly TRBD1 on 5 matching bases. V shed 4 bases and J shed 0 bases, with 13 bases lying between them. Germline loops: CDR1 LGHDT, CDR2 YNNKEL (reference sequence). CDR3 length: 16 residues. CDR3 sequence reads: CASSPPGRASGNTIYF. The CDR3 nucleotides read TGTGCCAGCAGCCCCCCTGGCAGGGCCTCTGGAAACACCATATATTTT.

This clonotype was seen ten or more times. V gene TRBV7-2 combines with J gene TRBJ1-1; a possible D gene is TRBD1 (5 bases). This CDR3 has 14 residues. The V end was cut by 7 bases, the J end by 6 bases, with 18 bases between. Germline V gene sequence: CDR1 SGHTA, CDR2 FQGNSA. DNA of the CDR3: TGTGCCAGCAACCTCAGGGTAGTGAGCCCTGAAGCTTTCTTT. Residues: CASNLRVVSPEAFF.

This clonotype was seen at least ten times. The rearrangement joins TRBV4-3 to TRBJ1-5; D gene unclear. This CDR3 spans 13 amino acids. Looked up from germline, CDR1 is LGHNA and CDR2 is YSLEER. V lost 0 bases and J 4 bases, leaving 4 bases between the germline ends. This chain's CDR3 is CASSQERNQPQHF. The DNA for the CDR3 is TGCGCCAGCAGCCAAGAACGGAATCAGCCCCAGCATTTT.